These T cell receptor beta chains were read from a single sample in a study of shared clonotypes between healthy human individuals. The method was immunoSEQ multiplex PCR; TCRdb's version includes in-frame clones alone and lacks a portion of them. The sample has more than 2 million clones, roughly 94% seen once; the top ten hold roughly 1%. The sequenced material came from naive CD8+ T cells sorted from blood. These receptors were taken from a man younger than 30 in good health. The CDR3 runs from the conserved cysteine through the conserved F or W. D genes are given only for firm matches. Only some rows state a clone size, as once, few, many or a class for expanded clones.

>TRBJ1-2|TRBD1|TRBV20-1|NA
TGCAGTGCCAGGGGGGCCTATGGCTACACCTTC
CSARGAYGYTF
>TRBJ2-7|TRBD2|TRBV9|NA
TGTGCCAGCAGCGTAGGTAAGGGACTATCCTACGAGCAGTACTTC
CASSVGKGLSYEQYF
>TRBJ2-7|NA|TRBV4-1|NA
TGCGCCAGCAGCTCGGGACACGCCTTCGAGCAGTACTTC
CASSSGHAFEQYF
>TRBJ2-5|TRBD2|TRBV13|NA
TGTGCCAGCAGCCGTACGCCTAGCGGGGACCAAGAGACCCAGTACTTC
CASSRTPSGDQETQYF
>TRBJ2-5|TRBD1|TRBV29-1|NA
TGCAGCGTTGATCCCGACAGGGGGAGGGAGACCCAGTACTTC
CSVDPDRGRETQYF
>TRBJ2-1|TRBD2|TRBV4-1|NA
TGCGCCAGCAGCCAAGATCAGCGGGGGGGATATGAGCAGTTCTTC
CASSQDQRGGYEQFF
>TRBJ2-3|NA|TRBV6-1|NA
TGTGCCAGCATACTGAGCACAGATACGCAGTATTTT
CASILSTDTQYF
>TRBJ2-7|TRBD1|TRBV5-1|NA
TGCGCCAGCAGCTCGCGACAGGGGTTCGACGAGCAGTACTTC
CASSSRQGFDEQYF
>TRBJ2-7|NA|TRBV7-9|NA
TGTGCCAGCAGCTTTACGGCCGGACTCTCGGCCTACGAGCAGTACTTC
CASSFTAGLSAYEQYF
>TRBJ2-3|NA|TRBV7-8|NA
TGTGCCAGCAGCTTGCCGGGGCGCACAGATACGCAGTATTTT
CASSLPGRTDTQYF
>TRBJ2-2|TRBD2|TRBV7-2|NA
TGTGCCAGCAGCTTCCTCGGACTAGCCGGGGAGCTGTTTTTT
CASSFLGLAGELFF
>TRBJ2-5|NA|TRBV7-8|NA
TGTGCCAGCAGCCCTACGGAGACCCAGTACTTC
CASSPTETQYF
>TRBJ2-7|NA|TRBV27|NA
TGTGCCAGCAGTTGGGGAGCATCCTACGAGCAGTACTTC
CASSWGASYEQYF
>TRBJ1-4|NA|TRBV7-9|NA
TGTGCCAGCAGCTTTTGGGACGGAGCTTTTAATGAAAAACTGTTTTTT
CASSFWDGAFNEKLFF
>TRBJ2-1|NA|TRBV27|NA
TGTGCCAGCAATTGGGCGTTTGGGGGCAATGAGCAGTTCTTC
CASNWAFGGNEQFF
>TRBJ2-7|NA|TRBV10-3|once
TGTGCCATCAGCGATCCTGGGGGCGGGAGTAAGGGCGAGCAGTACTTC
CAISDPGGGSKGEQYF
>TRBJ1-2|TRBD1|TRBV27|NA
TGTGCCAGCAGCCAGACAGGGTATGGCTACACCTTC
CASSQTGYGYTF
>TRBJ2-2|NA|TRBV9|NA
TGTGCCAGCAGCGGGAGGGGAGCCCCCGGGGAGCTGTTTTTT
CASSGRGAPGELFF
>TRBJ2-5|NA|TRBV10-3|NA
TGTGCCATCAGAGATGGGGGGCAAGAGACCCAGTACTTC
CAIRDGGQETQYF
>TRBJ2-7|NA|TRBV27|NA
TGTGCCAGCAGTTTGATTTACTCCCACGAGCAGTACTTC
CASSLIYSHEQYF
>TRBJ2-3|TRBD2|TRBV28|NA
TGTGCCAGCAGTTCCGCCTTAGCGGGGGGAACTTCCCCTACAGATACGCAGTATTTT
CASSSALAGGTSPTDTQYF
>TRBJ1-2|NA|TRBV9|NA
TGTGCCAGCAGCGTAGCTGGAGACTATGGTTACACCTTC
CASSVAGDYGYTF
>TRBJ1-5|NA|TRBV4-1|NA
TGCGCCAGCAGCCAAGGTGGGGGGGTGAGCAATCAGCCCCAGCATTTT
CASSQGGGVSNQPQHF
>TRBJ2-3|NA|TRBV21-1|NA
TGTGCCAGCAGCACCCCCTGGTCAGGGATTAGCACAGATACGCAGTATTTT
CASSTPWSGISTDTQYF
>TRBJ2-3|NA|TRBV9|NA
TGTGCCAGCAGCGTAGACGGGGGGCGCACAGATACGCAGTATTTT
CASSVDGGRTDTQYF
>TRBJ2-2|NA|TRBV10-3|NA
TGTGCCATCACCGCGGAGAACACCGGGGAGCTGTTTTTT
CAITAENTGELFF
>TRBJ2-3|TRBD2|TRBV27|NA
TGTGCCAGCAGTTTCCGACTAGCGGGAGTCTCCCACACAGATACGCAGTATTTT
CASSFRLAGVSHTDTQYF
>TRBJ1-2|NA|TRBV5-6|NA
TGTGCCAGCAGGGGGTACGCTAACTATGGCTACACCTTC
CASRGYANYGYTF
>TRBJ2-7|TRBD1|TRBV6-1|once
TGTGCCAGCAGTGATGGACAGGGGGTACGAGCTTACGAGCAGTACTTC
CASSDGQGVRAYEQYF
>TRBJ2-3|NA|TRBV7-2|NA
TGTGCCAGCAGCTTAGTATGGGAGTTGGGCACAGATACGCAGTATTTT
CASSLVWELGTDTQYF
>TRBJ2-7|NA|TRBV5-6|once
TGTGCCAGCAGCTTGAACCAGGGCTCCTACGAGCAGTACTTC
CASSLNQGSYEQYF
>TRBJ1-1|NA|TRBV19|NA
TGTGCCAGTAGTGGCCAGGGAATCGGGAACACTGAAGCTTTCTTT
CASSGQGIGNTEAFF
>TRBJ2-5|TRBD1|TRBV15|NA
TGTGCCACCAGCAGGGACAGGGGTGGAGAGACCCAGTACTTC
CATSRDRGGETQYF
>TRBJ1-5|TRBD1|TRBV5-8|NA
TGTGCCAGCAGCCCCGGGACAGGGGATCAGCCCCAGCATTTT
CASSPGTGDQPQHF
>TRBJ2-3|NA|TRBV27|NA
TGTGCCAGCAGTGATATTCGCGTGTGGGATACGCAGTATTTT
CASSDIRVWDTQYF
>TRBJ2-1|TRBD1|TRBV9|NA
TGTGCCAGCAGCGTAGGTACCGGGACAGTAGGTTTCGATGAGCAGTTCTTC
CASSVGTGTVGFDEQFF
>TRBJ1-1|NA|TRBV19|NA
TGTGCCAGTAGTATCGGGGTCTTAACTGAAGCTTTCTTT
CASSIGVLTEAFF
>TRBJ2-7|NA|TRBV5-6|NA
TGTGCCAGCAGCTTGGCTCTAGAGCCCCCCTACGAGCAGTACTTC
CASSLALEPPYEQYF
>TRBJ2-7|TRBD2|TRBV7-9|NA
TGTGCCAGCAGCTTAGCGGGACTAGCGGGAGCCGAGCAGTACTTC
CASSLAGLAGAEQYF
>TRBJ1-6|NA|TRBV2|NA
TGTGCCAGAGAGGCCGAGACTGGGGCTCGTCCCCTCCACTTT
CAREAETGARPLHF
>TRBJ1-2|NA|TRBV2|NA
TGTGCCAGCAGTGACAGCTACTATGGCTACACCTTC
CASSDSYYGYTF
>TRBJ2-7|NA|TRBV2|once
TGTGCCAGCAGTGAAGAGGCAGGGCTGACACTCGAGCAGTACTTC
CASSEEAGLTLEQYF
>TRBJ2-7|TRBD2|TRBV15|NA
TGTGCCACCAGTCCAGAGGGTGCGGGAGTGGGGTACGAGCAGTACTTC
CATSPEGAGVGYEQYF
>TRBJ2-3|TRBD2|TRBV2|NA
TGTGCCAGCAGCCGGACTAGCCTCCGCACAGATACGCAGTATTTT
CASSRTSLRTDTQYF
>TRBJ2-7|TRBD1|TRBV27|NA
TGTGCCAGCAGCCTAGGGCCGGGACAGGGGGCTAAGGAGCAGTACTTC
CASSLGPGQGAKEQYF
>TRBJ2-3|NA|TRBV7-9|once
TGTGCCAGCAGCACATTAGAGACGCAGTATTTT
CASSTLETQYF
>TRBJ2-2|NA|TRBV27|NA
TGTGCCAGCAGTCCCGTAAACACCGGGGAGCTGTTTTTT
CASSPVNTGELFF
>TRBJ2-3|TRBD2|TRBV30|NA
TGTGCCTGGAGTGTCCTAGCGGGGAGCACAGATACGCAGTATTTT
CAWSVLAGSTDTQYF
>TRBJ2-7|NA|TRBV29-1|NA
TGCAGCGTCTCCGGGGCGGTGGACGAGCAGTACTTC
CSVSGAVDEQYF
>TRBJ1-4|NA|TRBV28|NA
TGTGCCAGCAGTATTAATGAAAAACTGTTTTTT
CASSINEKLFF